Sequencing of this TCR beta chain was carried out in a study of blood T cell repertoires in COVID-19. Study as a whole: Samples representing acute and convalescent COVID-19 were sourced from the United States, Italy and Spain. Nucleic acid was either cDNA or gDNA, and it came from T cells, B-cell-depleted T cells, or PBMCs.

The V and J ends lost 1 base and 2 bases respectively, with 12 bases between them. The germline gives CDR1 SGHTA, CDR2 FQGNSA. The CDR3 length is 16 residues. Authors' data handling: Amplified reference gene primers provided the basis for estimating nucleated cell counts. Assay: immunoSEQ multiplex PCR; the TCRdb copy retains only in-frame clones and omits some. That table gives V, J and clone size, and the DNA gave D and trimming. The repertoire has fewer than 300,000 clones, approximately 83% of them found once; the top ten carry 15% to 19%. Seattle researchers signed up patients amid active infection and tracked them longitudinally.

Material: peripheral blood. The receptor was isolated from an older person with COVID-19, enrolled during active disease. V usage is TRBV7-2 and J usage is TRBJ2-1; the D gene is possibly TRBD2 (5 bases). This CDR3 reads CASSLGTVLTYNEQFF. The CDR3 DNA sequence: TGTGCCAGCAGCTTAGGGACTGTGTTGACCTACAATGAGCAGTTCTTC.